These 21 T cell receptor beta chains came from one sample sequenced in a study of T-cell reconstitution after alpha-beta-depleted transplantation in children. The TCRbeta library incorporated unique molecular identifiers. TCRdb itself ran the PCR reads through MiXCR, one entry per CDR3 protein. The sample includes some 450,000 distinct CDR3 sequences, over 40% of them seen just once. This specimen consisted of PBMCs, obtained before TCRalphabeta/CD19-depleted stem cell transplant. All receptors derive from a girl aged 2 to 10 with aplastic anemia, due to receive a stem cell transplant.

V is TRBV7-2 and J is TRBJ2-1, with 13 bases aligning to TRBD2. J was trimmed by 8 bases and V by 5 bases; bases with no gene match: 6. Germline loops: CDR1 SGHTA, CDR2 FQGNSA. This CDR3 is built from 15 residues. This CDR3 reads CASSPGLAGSDEQFF. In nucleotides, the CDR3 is TGTGCCAGCAGCCCGGGACTAGCGGGGAGCGATGAGCAGTTCTTC.

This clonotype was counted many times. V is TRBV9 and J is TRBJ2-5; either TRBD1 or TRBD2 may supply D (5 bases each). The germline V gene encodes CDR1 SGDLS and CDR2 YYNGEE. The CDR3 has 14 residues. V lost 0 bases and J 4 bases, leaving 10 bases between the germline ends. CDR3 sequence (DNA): TGTGCCAGCAGCGTAGGAGGGGCTCTAGAGACCCAGTACTTC. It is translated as CASSVGGALETQYF. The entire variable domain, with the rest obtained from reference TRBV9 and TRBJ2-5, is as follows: DSGVTQTPKHLITATGQRVTLRCSPRSGDLSVYWYQQSLDQGLQFLIQYYNGEERAKGNILERFSAQQFPDLHSELNLSSLELGDSALYFCASSVGGALETQYFGPGTRLLVL.

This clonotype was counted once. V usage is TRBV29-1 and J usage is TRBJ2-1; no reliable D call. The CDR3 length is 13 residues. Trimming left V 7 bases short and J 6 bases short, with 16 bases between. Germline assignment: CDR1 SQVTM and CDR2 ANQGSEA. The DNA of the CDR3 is TGCAGCGCCACCGCGGACGGGTTCAATGAGCAGTTCTTC. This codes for CSATADGFNEQFF.

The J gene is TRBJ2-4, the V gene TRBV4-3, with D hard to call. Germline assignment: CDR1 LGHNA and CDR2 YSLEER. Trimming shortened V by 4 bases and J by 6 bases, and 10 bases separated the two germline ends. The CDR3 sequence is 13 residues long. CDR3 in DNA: TGCGCCAGCAGCCCCCCGGGCCTAAACATTCAGTACTTC. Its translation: CASSPPGLNIQYF.

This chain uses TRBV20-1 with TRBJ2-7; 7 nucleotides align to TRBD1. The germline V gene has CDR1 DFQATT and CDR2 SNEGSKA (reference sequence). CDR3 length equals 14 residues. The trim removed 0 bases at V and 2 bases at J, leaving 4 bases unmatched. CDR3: CSAREQGPAYEQYF. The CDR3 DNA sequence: TGCAGTGCTAGAGAACAGGGGCCCGCCTACGAGCAGTACTTC.

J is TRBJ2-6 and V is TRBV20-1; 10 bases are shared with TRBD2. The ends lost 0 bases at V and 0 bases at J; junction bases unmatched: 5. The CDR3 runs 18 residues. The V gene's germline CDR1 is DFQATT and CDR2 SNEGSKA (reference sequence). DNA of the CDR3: TGCAGTGCTAGAGATCTGGTAGCGGGGGGCTCTGGGGCCAACGTCCTGACTTTC. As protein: CSARDLVAGGSGANVLTF.

The CDR3 protein is CSASRPSEHTDTQYF. CDR3 coding DNA: TGCAGTGCGAGCAGGCCTAGCGAGCACACAGATACGCAGTATTTT. V is TRBV20-1 and J is TRBJ2-3; maybe TRBD2 (6 bases). This CDR3 spans 15 amino acids. Trimming removed 6 bases from V and 2 bases from J, with 18 bases in between. The V gene's germline CDR1 is DFQATT and CDR2 SNEGSKA (reference sequence).

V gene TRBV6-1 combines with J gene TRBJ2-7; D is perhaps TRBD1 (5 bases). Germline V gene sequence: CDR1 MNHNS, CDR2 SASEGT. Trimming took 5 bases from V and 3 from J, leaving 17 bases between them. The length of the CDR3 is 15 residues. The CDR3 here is CASSPRTLLVYEQYF. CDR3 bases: TGTGCCAGCAGTCCAAGGACACTCCTTGTCTACGAGCAGTACTTC.

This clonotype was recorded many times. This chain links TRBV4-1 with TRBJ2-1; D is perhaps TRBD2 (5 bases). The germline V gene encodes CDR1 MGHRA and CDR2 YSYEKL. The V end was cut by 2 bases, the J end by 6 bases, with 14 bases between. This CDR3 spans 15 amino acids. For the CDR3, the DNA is TGCGCCAGCAGCCAATTCCCGGGTACTAGCAATGAGCAGTTCTTC. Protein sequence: CASSQFPGTSNEQFF.

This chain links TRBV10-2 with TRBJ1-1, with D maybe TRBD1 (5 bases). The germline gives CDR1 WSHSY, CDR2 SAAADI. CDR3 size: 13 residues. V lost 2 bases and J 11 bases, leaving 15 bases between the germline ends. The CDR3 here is CASSETDTAWAFF. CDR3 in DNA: TGCGCCAGCAGTGAGACGGACACAGCATGGGCTTTCTTT.

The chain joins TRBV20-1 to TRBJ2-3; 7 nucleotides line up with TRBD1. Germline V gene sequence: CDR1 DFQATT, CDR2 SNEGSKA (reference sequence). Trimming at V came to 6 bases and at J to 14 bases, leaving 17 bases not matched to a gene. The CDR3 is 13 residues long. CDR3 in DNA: TGCAGTGCCCCCGAGGGACAGCACTCCGGGGTGTATTTT. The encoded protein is CSAPEGQHSGVYF.

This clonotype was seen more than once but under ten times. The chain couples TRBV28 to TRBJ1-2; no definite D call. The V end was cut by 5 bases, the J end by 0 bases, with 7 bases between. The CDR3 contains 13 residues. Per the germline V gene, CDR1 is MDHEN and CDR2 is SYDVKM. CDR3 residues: CASSVTANYGYTF. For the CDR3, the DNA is TGTGCCAGCAGTGTAACAGCTAACTATGGCTACACCTTC.

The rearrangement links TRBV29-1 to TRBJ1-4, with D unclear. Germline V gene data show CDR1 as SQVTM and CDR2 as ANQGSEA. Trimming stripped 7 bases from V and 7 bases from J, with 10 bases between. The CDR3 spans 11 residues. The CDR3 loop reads CSARWGEKLFF. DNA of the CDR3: TGCAGCGCTCGGTGGGGTGAAAAACTGTTTTTT.

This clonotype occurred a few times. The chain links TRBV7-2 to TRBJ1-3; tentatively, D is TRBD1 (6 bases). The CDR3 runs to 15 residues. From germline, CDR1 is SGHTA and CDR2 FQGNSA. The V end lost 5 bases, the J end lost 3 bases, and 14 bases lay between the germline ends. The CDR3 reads CASSTRQDRGNTIYF. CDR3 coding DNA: TGTGCCAGCAGCACCCGACAGGATCGTGGAAACACCATATATTTT.

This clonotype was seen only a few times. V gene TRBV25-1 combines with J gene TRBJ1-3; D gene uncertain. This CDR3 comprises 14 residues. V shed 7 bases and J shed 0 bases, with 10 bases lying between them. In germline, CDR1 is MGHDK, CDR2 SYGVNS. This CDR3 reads CASTAAISGNTIYF. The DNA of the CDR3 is TGTGCCAGCACCGCAGCTATCTCTGGAAACACCATATATTTT.

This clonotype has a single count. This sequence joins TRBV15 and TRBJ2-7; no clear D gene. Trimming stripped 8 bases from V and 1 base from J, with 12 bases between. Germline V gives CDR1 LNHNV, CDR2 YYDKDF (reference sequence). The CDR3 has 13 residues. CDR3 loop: CATGQELSYEQYF. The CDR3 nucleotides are TGTGCCACCGGGCAGGAGTTGTCCTACGAGCAGTACTTC. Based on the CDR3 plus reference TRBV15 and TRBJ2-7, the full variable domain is DAMVIQNPRYQVTQFGKPVTLSCSQTLNHNVMYWYQQKSSQAPKLLFHYYDKDFNNEADTPDNFQSRRPNTSFCFLDIRSPGLGDTAMYLCATGQELSYEQYFGPGTRLTVT.

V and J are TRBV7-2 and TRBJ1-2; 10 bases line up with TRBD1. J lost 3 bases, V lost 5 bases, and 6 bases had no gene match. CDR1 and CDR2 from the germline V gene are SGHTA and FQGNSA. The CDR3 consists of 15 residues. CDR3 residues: CASSTRTGGDYGYTF. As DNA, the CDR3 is TGTGCCAGCAGCACCAGGACAGGGGGGGACTATGGCTACACCTTC.

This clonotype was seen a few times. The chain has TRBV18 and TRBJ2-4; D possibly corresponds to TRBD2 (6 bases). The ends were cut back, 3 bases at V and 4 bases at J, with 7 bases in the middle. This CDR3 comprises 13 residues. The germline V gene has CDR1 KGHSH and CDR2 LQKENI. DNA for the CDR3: TGTGCCAGCTCACCGGCGGGGAAAAACATTCAGTACTTC. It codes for CASSPAGKNIQYF.

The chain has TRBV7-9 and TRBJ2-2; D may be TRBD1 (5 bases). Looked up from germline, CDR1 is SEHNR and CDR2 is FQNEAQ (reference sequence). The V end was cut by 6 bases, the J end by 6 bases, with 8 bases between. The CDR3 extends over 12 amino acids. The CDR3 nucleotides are TGTGCCAGCAGGGGGCTTCCCGGGGAGCTGTTTTTT. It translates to CASRGLPGELFF.

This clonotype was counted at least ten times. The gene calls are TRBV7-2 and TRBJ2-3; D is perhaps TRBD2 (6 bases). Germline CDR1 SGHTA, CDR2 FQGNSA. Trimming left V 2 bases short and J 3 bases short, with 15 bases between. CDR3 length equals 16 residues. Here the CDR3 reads CASSLSLAALTDTQYF. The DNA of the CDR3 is TGTGCCAGCAGCTTATCACTAGCCGCCTTGACAGATACGCAGTATTTT.

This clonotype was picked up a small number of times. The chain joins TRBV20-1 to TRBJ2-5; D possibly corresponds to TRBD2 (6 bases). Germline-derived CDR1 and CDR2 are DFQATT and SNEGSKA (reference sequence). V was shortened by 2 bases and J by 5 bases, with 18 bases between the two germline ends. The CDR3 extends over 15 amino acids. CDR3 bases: TGCAGTGCTAGACTCCGGGAGAGGGATTTGGAGACCCAGTACTTC. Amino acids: CSARLRERDLETQYF.